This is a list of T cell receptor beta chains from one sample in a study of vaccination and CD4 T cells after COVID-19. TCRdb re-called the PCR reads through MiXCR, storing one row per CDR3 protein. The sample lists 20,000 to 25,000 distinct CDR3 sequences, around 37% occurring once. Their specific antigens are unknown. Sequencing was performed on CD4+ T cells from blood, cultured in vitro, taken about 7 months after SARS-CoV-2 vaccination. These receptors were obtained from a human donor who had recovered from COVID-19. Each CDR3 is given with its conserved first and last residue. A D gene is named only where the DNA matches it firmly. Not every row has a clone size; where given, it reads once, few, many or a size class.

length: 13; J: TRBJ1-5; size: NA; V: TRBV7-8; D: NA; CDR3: CASRVEINQPQHF; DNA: TGTGCCAGCAGGGTCGAAATCAATCAGCCCCAGCATTTT
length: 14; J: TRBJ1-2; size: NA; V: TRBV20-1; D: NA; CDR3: CSARGVSERYGYTF; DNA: TGCAGTGCTAGAGGGGTCTCCGAAAGGTATGGCTACACCTTC
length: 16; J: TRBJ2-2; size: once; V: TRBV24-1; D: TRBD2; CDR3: CATSDLAGGETGELFF; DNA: TGTGCCACCAGTGATCTAGCGGGAGGTGAGACCGGGGAGCTGTTTTTT
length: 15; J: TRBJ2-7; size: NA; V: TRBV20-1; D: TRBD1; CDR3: CSARGQGANSYEQYF; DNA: TGCAGTGCTAGAGGTCAGGGGGCCAACTCCTACGAGCAGTACTTC
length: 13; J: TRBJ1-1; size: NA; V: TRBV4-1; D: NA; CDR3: CASSRRSNTEAFF; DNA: TGCGCCAGCAGCCGGAGGTCGAACACTGAAGCTTTCTTT
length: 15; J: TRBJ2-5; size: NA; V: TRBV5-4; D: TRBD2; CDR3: CASSLPSGLQETQYF; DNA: TGTGCCAGCAGCTTGCCTAGCGGGCTCCAAGAGACCCAGTACTTC
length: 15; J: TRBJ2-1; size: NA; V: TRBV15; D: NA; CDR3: CATSRSAGTDNEQFF; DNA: TGTGCCACCAGCAGATCCGCCGGGACTGACAATGAGCAGTTCTTC
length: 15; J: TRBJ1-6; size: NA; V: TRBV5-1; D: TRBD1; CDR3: CASSSETGFNSPLHF; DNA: TGCGCCAGCAGCTCCGAGACAGGGTTTAATTCACCCCTCCACTTT
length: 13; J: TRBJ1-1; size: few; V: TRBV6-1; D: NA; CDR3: CASTAGVNTEAFF; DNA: TGTGCCAGCACGGCAGGAGTAAACACTGAAGCTTTCTTT
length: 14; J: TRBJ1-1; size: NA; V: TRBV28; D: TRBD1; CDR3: CASSRTGYRTEAFF; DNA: TGTGCCAGCAGTCGGACAGGTTATAGGACTGAAGCTTTCTTT
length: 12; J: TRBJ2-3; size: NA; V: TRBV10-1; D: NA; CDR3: CASGTGTDTQYF; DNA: TGCGCCAGCGGAACAGGGACAGATACGCAGTATTTT
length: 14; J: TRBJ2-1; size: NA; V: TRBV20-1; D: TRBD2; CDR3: CSVSRGISYNEQFF; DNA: TGCAGTGTTTCGCGGGGGATTTCCTACAATGAGCAGTTCTTC
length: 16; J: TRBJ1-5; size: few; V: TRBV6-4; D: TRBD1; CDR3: CASSDGLRGLHQPQHF; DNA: TGTGCCAGCAGTGACGGGTTAAGGGGGCTCCATCAGCCCCAGCATTTT
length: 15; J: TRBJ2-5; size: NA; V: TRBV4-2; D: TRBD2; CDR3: CASSQAAGEGETQYF; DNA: TGTGCCAGCAGCCAAGCAGCGGGAGAGGGGGAGACCCAGTACTTC
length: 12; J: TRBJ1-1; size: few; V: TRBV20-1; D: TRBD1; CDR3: CSGDSLNTEAFF; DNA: TGCAGTGGGGACAGCCTGAACACTGAAGCTTTCTTT